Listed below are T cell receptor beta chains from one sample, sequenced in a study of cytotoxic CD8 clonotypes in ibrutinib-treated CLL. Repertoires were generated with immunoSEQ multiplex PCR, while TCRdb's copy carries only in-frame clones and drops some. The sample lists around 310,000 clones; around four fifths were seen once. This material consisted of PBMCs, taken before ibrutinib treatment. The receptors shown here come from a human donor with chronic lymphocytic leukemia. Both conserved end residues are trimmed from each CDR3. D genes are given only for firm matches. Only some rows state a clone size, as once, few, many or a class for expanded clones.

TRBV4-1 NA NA ASSQPSTDTQY
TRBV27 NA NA ASSDGTLRSETQY
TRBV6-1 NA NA ASSLARFTDTQY
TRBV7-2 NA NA ASSLARAGRFRTDTQY
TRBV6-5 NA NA ASSQGLMAHEQY
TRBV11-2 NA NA ASRTCEQY
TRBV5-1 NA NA ASSFSQENGYT
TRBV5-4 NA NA ASSLAETVYNEQF
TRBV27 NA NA ASSSSYEQY
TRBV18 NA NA ASSPRQGIGEQY
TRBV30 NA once AWSTRWLSAKNIQY
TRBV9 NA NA ASSVEVGTGLLYEQF
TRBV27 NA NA ASRTHREGWYGYT
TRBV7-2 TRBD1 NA ASKGRDSLHWGYT
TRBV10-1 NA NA ASSNNEQY
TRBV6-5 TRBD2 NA AISSQSGLAGEQF
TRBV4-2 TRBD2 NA ASSQGLAAGDYNEQF
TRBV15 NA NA ATSSAEGGLSGNTIY
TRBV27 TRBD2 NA ASGLSAGASYNEQF
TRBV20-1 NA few SARATDTQY
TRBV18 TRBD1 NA ASSQGQGDYGYT
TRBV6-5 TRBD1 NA ASSRPGQGIYEQY
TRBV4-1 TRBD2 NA ASSPRGASGVETSGANVLT
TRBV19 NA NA ASSPDTEGIYGYT
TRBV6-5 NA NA ASSVSYTGELF
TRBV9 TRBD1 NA ASSPRWDREYEQY
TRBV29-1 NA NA SVKGRPGLDSYEQY
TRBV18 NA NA ASSRNSGGGANSRGHEQF
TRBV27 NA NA ASSLWTAYNEQF
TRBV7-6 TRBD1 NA ASSLGQGASGNTIY
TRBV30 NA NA AWSVWGSDRYEQY
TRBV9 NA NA ASSVNSYGELF
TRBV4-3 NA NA ASSQEDLRNEKLF
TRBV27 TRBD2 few ASSSGRLAGYNEQF
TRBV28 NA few ASSLAGYGYT
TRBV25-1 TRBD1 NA ASSEYTGQFYEQY
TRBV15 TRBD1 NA ATSRTGVYGYT
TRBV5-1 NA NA ASSLFQANSYEQY
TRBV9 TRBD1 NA ASSPRDRGVWYGYT
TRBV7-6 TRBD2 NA ASSSRTSGFHNEQF
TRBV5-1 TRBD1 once ASSLGQGANEQY
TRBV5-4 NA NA ASSGGNRYNEQF